This TCR beta chain was profiled in a study of blood T cell repertoires in COVID-19. At the level of the study: PBMCs, B-cell-depleted T cells, or T cells were the source of the cDNA or gDNA that made up the material.

CDR3 length equals 16 residues. J was trimmed by 2 bases and V by 5 bases; bases with no gene match: 12. The germline gives CDR1 SEHNR, CDR2 FQNEAQ (reference sequence). TCRdb's table, derived via immunoSEQ multiplex PCR, lists solely in-frame clones and lacks some. Here the sample spans roughly 32,000 clones, 91% being singletons. The chain uses TRBV7-9 and TRBJ2-7; TRBD1 aligns across 7 bases. The material sequenced was peripheral blood. This TCR was recovered from a man aged 55-75 years with acute or convalescent COVID-19. The CDR3 bases are TGTGCCAGCAGCCGTACCACAGGGGCGAAAACCTACGAGCAGTACTTC. This translates into CASSRTTGAKTYEQYF.